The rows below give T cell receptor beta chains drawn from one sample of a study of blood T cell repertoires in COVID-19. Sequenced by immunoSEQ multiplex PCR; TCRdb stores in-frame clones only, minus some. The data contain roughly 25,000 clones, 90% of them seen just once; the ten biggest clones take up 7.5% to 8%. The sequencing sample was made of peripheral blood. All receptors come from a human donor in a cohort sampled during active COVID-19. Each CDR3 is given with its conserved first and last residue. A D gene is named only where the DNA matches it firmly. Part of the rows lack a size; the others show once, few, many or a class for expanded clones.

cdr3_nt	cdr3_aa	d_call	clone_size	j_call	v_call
TGCGCCGCCCGGGACAGGGGTTACGAGCAGTACTTC	CAARDRGYEQYF	TRBD1	.	TRBJ2-7	TRBV23-1
TGCGCCAGCAGCTTGGCCCTAGAGCCGTTTGGAGGCTACACCTTC	CASSLALEPFGGYTF	.	.	TRBJ1-2	TRBV5-1
TGCGCCAGCAGCAGCAACAGGGTTCAAGATACGCAGTATTTT	CASSSNRVQDTQYF	.	.	TRBJ2-3	TRBV5-1
TGCGCCAGCAGCCAAGGCGGGGCCTTTGAAAAACTGTTTTTT	CASSQGGAFEKLFF	.	.	TRBJ1-4	TRBV4-1
TGTGCCAGCAGCTTAAACGAGGGACAGGGAAAAGAGACCCAGTACTTC	CASSLNEGQGKETQYF	TRBD1	few	TRBJ2-5	TRBV7-9
TGTGCCAGCAGCTTAGCTGGGGGCCGCGGCCGGGAGCTGTTTTTT	CASSLAGGRGRELFF	.	.	TRBJ2-2	TRBV7-8
TGCAGTGCAGATCTGAGGGATGAGCAGTTCTTC	CSADLRDEQFF	.	.	TRBJ2-1	TRBV20-1
TGTGCCAGCAGACCGCAGGGGTCTGGGGCCAACGTCCTGACTTTC	CASRPQGSGANVLTF	.	.	TRBJ2-6	TRBV28
TGTGCCAGCAGGGGGGACAGGCCCTACGAGCAGTACTTC	CASRGDRPYEQYF	TRBD1	once	TRBJ2-7	TRBV6-5
TGTGCCAGCAGCGCGACTAGCGGGGGGCGCACCGGGGAGCTGTTTTTT	CASSATSGGRTGELFF	TRBD2	.	TRBJ2-2	TRBV5-8
TGTGCCAGCAGCCAATTTTCGGTGAATGAGCAGTTCTTC	CASSQFSVNEQFF	.	.	TRBJ2-1	TRBV3-1/TRBV3-2
TGTGCCAGCAGCGAAACTAGCGGGGCCTCCGGAGAGACCCAGTACTTC	CASSETSGASGETQYF	TRBD2	.	TRBJ2-5	TRBV7-2
TGTGCCAGCAGCAAAGGGACAGGGTCATCACCCCTCCACTTT	CASSKGTGSSPLHF	TRBD1	.	TRBJ1-6	TRBV5-6
TGCAGCGTTGAGGGCAGCCAAGAGACCCAGTACTTC	CSVEGSQETQYF	.	.	TRBJ2-5	TRBV29-1
TGTGCCAGTAGTCGACCCTTCGCTAGCGGGGGGCGAGAGACCCAGTACTTC	CASSRPFASGGRETQYF	TRBD2	.	TRBJ2-5	TRBV19
TGCGCCAGCAGGGGGACAGCCTCCTACGAGCAGTACTTC	CASRGTASYEQYF	TRBD1	.	TRBJ2-7	TRBV10-2
TGTGCCAGCAGTTTATCTGGGACTAGCGGGAGGTCGTCCATTCAGTACTTC	CASSLSGTSGRSSIQYF	TRBD2	once	TRBJ2-4	TRBV27
TGTGCCAGCAGCCCGGGACTAGTTAGCACCGGGGAGCTGTTTTTT	CASSPGLVSTGELFF	TRBD2	once	TRBJ2-2	TRBV11-3
TGTGCCAGCAGTTTCTCAGGGGGCGCCCAGCCCCAGCATTTT	CASSFSGGAQPQHF	TRBD1	.	TRBJ1-5	TRBV28
TGTGCCAGCAGCCATTTGACAGGAGCACTCGCGAACACCGGGGAGCTGTTTTTT	CASSHLTGALANTGELFF	.	.	TRBJ2-2	TRBV11-2
TGTGCCAGCAGGCCCCTAGGGGTAACGAACGAGCAGTACTTC	CASRPLGVTNEQYF	.	.	TRBJ2-7	TRBV3-1/TRBV3-2
TGTGCCAGCAGTTACTCCGGACTGGAAAAACTGTTTTTT	CASSYSGLEKLFF	.	.	TRBJ1-4	TRBV6-5
TGCGCCAGCTCCATGGCAGGGGGCACTGAAGCTTTCTTT	CASSMAGGTEAFF	TRBD1	.	TRBJ1-1	TRBV5-1
TGTGCCATCAGTGTTGATAGCGGGAGTTTTTTGGCCTACAATGAGCAGTTCTTC	CAISVDSGSFLAYNEQFF	TRBD2	.	TRBJ2-1	TRBV10-3
TGTGCCAGCAGTTCCCGGGGTACTTTGGTACGGAACACTGAAGCTTTCTTT	CASSSRGTLVRNTEAFF	.	.	TRBJ1-1	TRBV27
TGCGCCAGCAGCTCAGTTACATCGTACGAGCAGTACTTC	CASSSVTSYEQYF	.	once	TRBJ2-7	TRBV5-1
TGTGCCAGCTGCCGCGGGGAACCCAATCAGCCCCAGCATTTT	CASCRGEPNQPQHF	.	.	TRBJ1-5	TRBV19
TGTGCCACCCAGCGGGTGGGAGATACGCAGTATTTT	CATQRVGDTQYF	.	.	TRBJ2-3	TRBV7-6
TGTGCCAGCAGCCAAGGGATAGCGGGCAATCAGCCCCAGCATTTT	CASSQGIAGNQPQHF	.	.	TRBJ1-5	TRBV3-1/TRBV3-2
TGTGCCAGCAGCTCAGCAGGGGCTGGAAACACCATATATTTT	CASSSAGAGNTIYF	.	.	TRBJ1-3	TRBV5-4